This entry features one T cell receptor (beta chain) sequence. Its antigen is currently unknown. Unstimulated regulatory T cells (CD4+CD25+CD127-), CD4+CD25- non-regulatory cells, CD4 and CD8 cells were FACS-sorted from thawed PBMCs. This entry is derived from a study of Tregs in tolerant kidney transplant recipients. Germline CDR1 and CDR2: MNHNS and SASEGT. The V gene lost 2 bases and the J gene lost 3 bases, with 8 bases spanning the gap. This CDR3 region has 14 residues. General observations from the study: This study did not directly address biological reproducibility. Tregs expanded with activated donor B cells seemed most donor-specific. Validation in larger populations is needed because few patients were studied.

Profiling relied on immunoSEQ multiplex PCR, and the TCRdb table lists in-frame clones only, not all of them. The profile covers some 240,000 clones, with roughly 84% appearing a single time and roughly 0.67% taken by the ten largest. This chain uses TRBV6-1 with TRBJ1-3; maybe TRBD1 (5 bases). The sequence was obtained from a human donor in good health. The sequencing input was CD4+ T cells from blood. CDR3 in amino acids: CASSENQGGNTIYF. CDR3 nucleotide sequence: TGTGCCAGCAGTGAAAACCAGGGTGGAAACACCATATATTTT.